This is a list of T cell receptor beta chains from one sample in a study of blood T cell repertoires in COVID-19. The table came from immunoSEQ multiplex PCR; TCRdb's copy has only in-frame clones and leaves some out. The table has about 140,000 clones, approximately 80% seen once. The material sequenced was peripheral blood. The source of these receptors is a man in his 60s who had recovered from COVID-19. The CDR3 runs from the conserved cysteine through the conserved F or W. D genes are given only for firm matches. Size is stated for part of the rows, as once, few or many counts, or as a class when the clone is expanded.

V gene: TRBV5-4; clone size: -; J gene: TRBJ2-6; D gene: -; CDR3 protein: CASSSLSYSSGANVLTF; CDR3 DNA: TGTGCCAGCAGCTCACTGAGCTATTCCTCTGGGGCCAACGTCCTGACTTTC
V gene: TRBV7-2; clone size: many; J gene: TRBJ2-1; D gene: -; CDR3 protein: CASSLALETGTSTIYNEQFF; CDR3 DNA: TGTGCCAGCAGCTTAGCGCTTGAGACCGGGACTTCTACCATATACAATGAGCAGTTCTTC
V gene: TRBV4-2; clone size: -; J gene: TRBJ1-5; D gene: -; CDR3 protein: CASSQDVGRDQPQHF; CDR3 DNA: TGTGCCAGCAGCCAAGATGTGGGCCGAGATCAGCCCCAGCATTTT
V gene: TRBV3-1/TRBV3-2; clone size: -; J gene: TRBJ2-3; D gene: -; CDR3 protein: CASSHGAVDTQYF; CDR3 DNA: TGTGCCAGCAGCCACGGTGCGGTAGATACGCAGTATTTT
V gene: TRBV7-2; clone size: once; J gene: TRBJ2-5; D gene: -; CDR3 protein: CASSFSRGDETQYF; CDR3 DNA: TGTGCCAGCAGCTTCTCACGCGGTGACGAGACCCAGTACTTC
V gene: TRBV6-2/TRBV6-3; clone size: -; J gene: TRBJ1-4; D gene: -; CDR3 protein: CASSSRLTATNEKLFF; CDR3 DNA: TGTGCCAGCAGTTCCCGCTTGACTGCAACTAATGAAAAACTGTTTTTT
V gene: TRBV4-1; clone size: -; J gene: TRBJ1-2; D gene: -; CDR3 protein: CASSQDPGANYGYTF; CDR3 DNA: TGCGCCAGCAGCCAAGATCCGGGAGCTAACTATGGCTACACCTTC
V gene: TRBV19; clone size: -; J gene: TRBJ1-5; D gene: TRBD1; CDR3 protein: CASSIRGQDHNQPQHF; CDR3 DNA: TGTGCCAGTAGTATAAGGGGACAGGACCACAATCAGCCCCAGCATTTT
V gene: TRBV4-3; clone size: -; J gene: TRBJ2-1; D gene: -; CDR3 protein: CASSQGSPGDEQFF; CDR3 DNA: TGCGCCAGCAGCCAAGGGAGCCCCGGCGATGAGCAGTTCTTC
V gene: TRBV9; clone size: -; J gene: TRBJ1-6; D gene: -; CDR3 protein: CASSVDSHNSPLHF; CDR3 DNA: TGTGCCAGCAGCGTAGACAGCCATAATTCACCCCTCCACTTT
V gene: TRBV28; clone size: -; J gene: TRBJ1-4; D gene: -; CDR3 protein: CASSPGQGFEKLFF; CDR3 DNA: TGTGCCAGCAGTCCCGGACAAGGGTTTGAAAAACTGTTTTTT
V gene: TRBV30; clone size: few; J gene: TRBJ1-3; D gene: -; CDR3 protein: CAGGAFSGNTIYF; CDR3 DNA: TGTGCCGGAGGGGCGTTCTCTGGAAACACCATATATTTT
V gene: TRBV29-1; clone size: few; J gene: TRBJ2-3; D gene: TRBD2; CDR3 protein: CSVKPGTTATDTQYF; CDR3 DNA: TGCAGCGTTAAGCCCGGGACTACCGCCACAGATACGCAGTATTTT
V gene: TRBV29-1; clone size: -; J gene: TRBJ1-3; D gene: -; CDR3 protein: CSVRLAGNTIYF; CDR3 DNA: TGCAGCGTTCGACTGGCCGGGAACACCATATATTTT
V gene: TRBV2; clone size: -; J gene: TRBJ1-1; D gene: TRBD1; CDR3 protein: CASSERDRGLLNTEAFF; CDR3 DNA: TGTGCCAGCAGTGAAAGGGACAGGGGGCTATTGAACACTGAAGCTTTCTTT
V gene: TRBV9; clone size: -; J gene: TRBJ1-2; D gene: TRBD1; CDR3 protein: CASSHAQTGNYGYTF; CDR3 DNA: TGTGCCAGCAGCCATGCCCAGACAGGGAACTATGGCTACACCTTC
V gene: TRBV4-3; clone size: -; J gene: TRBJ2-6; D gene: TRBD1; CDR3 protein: CASSQFPGTGASGANVLTF; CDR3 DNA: TGCGCCAGCAGCCAATTTCCCGGGACAGGAGCCTCTGGGGCCAACGTCCTGACTTTC
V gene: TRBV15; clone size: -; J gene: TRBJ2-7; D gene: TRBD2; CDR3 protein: CATSRGVAGGRYEQYF; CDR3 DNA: TGTGCCACCAGCAGAGGAGTAGCGGGAGGCCGATACGAGCAGTACTTC
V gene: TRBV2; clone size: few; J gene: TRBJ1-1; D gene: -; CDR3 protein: CASSAAGTEAFF; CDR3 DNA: TGTGCCAGCAGCGCCGCGGGGACTGAAGCTTTCTTT
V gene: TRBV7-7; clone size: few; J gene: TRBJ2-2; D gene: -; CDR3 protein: CASSSGLTNTGELFF; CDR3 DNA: TGTGCTAGCAGCTCAGGACTAACGAACACCGGGGAGCTGTTTTTT
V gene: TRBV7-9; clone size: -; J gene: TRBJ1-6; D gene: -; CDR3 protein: CASSFTTDNSPLHF; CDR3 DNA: TGTGCCAGCAGCTTCACAACAGATAATTCACCCCTCCACTTT
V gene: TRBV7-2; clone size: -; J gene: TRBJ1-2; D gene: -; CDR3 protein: CASSLERVGGYTF; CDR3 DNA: TGTGCCAGCAGCTTAGAGAGGGTGGGAGGCTACACCTTC
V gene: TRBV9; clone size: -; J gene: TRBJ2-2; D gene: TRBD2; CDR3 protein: CASSFGLAGGTGELFF; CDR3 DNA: TGTGCCAGCAGCTTTGGACTAGCGGGGGGAACCGGGGAGCTGTTTTTT
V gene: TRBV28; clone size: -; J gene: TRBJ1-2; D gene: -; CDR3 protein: CASSRASLYGYTF; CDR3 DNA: TGTGCCAGCAGCAGGGCCTCCCTCTATGGCTACACCTTC
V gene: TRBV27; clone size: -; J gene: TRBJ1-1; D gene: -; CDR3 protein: CASSLRRTRGTEAFF; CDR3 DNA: TGTGCCAGCAGTTTGAGAAGGACTCGGGGAACTGAAGCTTTCTTT
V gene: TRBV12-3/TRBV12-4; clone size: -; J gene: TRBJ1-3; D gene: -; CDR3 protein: CASKRNSGNTIYF; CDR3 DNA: TGTGCCAGCAAGCGGAACTCTGGAAACACCATATATTTT
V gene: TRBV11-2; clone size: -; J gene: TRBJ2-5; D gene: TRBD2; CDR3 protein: CASSLDRGLAGERGGTQYF; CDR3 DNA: TGTGCCAGCAGCTTAGATCGGGGACTAGCGGGAGAGAGGGGGGGGACCCAGTACTTC
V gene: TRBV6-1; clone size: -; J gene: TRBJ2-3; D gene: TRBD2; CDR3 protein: CASSEEGLEQLTQYF; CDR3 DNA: TGTGCCAGCAGTGAAGAGGGACTAGAGCAATTGACGCAGTATTTT
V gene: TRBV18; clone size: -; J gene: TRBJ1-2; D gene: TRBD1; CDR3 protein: CASSPPQGANYGYTF; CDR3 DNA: TGTGCCAGCTCACCACCGCAGGGGGCTAACTATGGCTACACCTTC
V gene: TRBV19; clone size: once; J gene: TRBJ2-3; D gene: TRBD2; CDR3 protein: CASSGRTSGSSDTQYF; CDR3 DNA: TGTGCCAGTAGTGGACGGACTAGCGGGTCCTCAGATACGCAGTATTTT
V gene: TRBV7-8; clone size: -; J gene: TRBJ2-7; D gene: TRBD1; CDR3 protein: CASSWLTDRVLSRSSYEQYF; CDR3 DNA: TGTGCCAGCAGCTGGCTGACCGACAGGGTACTAAGCCGAAGCTCCTACGAGCAGTACTTC
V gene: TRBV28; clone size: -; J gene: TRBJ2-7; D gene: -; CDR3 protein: CASSLQGYEQYF; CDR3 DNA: TGTGCCAGCAGTTTGCAGGGCTACGAGCAGTACTTC
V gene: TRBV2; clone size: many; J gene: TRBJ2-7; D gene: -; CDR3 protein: CASSETRNRYEQYF; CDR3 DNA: TGTGCCAGCAGTGAAACCAGGAATAGATACGAGCAGTACTTC
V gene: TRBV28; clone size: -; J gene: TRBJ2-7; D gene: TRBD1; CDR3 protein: CATGTAYEQYF; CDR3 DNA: TGTGCCACCGGGACAGCCTACGAGCAGTACTTC
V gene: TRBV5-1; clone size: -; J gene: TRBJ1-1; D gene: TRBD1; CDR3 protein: CASSLLRTGNTEAFF; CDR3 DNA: TGCGCCAGCAGCTTGTTGCGGACAGGGAACACTGAAGCTTTCTTT
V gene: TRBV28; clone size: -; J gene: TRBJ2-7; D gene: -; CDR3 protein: CASSSRDWPLEQYF; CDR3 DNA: TGTGCCAGCAGTTCCCGGGACTGGCCCCTCGAGCAGTACTTC
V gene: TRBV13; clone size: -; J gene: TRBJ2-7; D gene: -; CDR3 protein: CASSFTRGYEQYF; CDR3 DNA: TGTGCCAGCAGCTTCACTCGAGGCTACGAGCAGTACTTC
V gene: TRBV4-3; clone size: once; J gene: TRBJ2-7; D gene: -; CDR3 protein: CASSQDRGSSYEQYF; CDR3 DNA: TGCGCCAGCAGCCAAGACCGGGGGAGCTCCTACGAGCAGTACTTC
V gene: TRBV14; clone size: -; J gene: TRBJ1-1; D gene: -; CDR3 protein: CASSQAPTQGNTEAFF; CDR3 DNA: TGTGCCAGCAGCCAAGCCCCAACCCAGGGGAACACTGAAGCTTTCTTT
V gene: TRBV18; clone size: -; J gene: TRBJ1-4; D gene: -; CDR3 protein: CASCGGAGEKLFF; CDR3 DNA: TGTGCCAGCTGCGGAGGCGCAGGTGAAAAACTGTTTTTT
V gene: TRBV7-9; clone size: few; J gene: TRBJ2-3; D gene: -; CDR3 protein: CASSTQNTQYF; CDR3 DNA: TGTGCCAGCAGCACACAGAATACGCAGTATTTT
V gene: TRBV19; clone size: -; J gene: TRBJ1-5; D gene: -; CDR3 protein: CASRRAGGQPQHF; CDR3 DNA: TGTGCCAGTAGGCGGGCCGGGGGGCAGCCCCAGCATTTT
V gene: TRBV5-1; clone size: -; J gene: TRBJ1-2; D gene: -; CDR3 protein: CASSLAQAGSGGYTF; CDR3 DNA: TGCGCCAGCAGCTTGGCGCAGGCCGGGTCGGGAGGCTACACCTTC
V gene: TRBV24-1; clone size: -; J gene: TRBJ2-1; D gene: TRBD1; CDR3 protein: CATSDPNPGTANEQFF; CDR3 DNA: TGTGCCACCAGTGACCCCAACCCCGGGACAGCCAATGAGCAGTTCTTC